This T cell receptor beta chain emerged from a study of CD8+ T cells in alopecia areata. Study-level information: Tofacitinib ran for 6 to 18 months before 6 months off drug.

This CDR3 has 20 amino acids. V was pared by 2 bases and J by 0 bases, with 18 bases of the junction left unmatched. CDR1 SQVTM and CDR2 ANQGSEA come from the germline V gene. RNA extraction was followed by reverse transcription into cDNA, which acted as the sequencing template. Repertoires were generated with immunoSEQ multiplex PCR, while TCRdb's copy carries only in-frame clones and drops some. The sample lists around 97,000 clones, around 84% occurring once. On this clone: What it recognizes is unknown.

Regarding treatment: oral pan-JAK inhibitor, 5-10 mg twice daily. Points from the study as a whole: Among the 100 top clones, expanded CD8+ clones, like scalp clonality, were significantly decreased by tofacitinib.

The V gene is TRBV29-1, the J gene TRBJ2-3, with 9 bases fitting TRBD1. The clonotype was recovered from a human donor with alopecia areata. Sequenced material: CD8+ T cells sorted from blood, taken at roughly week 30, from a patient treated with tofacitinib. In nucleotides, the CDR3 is TGCAGCGTTGAAAGCCCGACAGGGGGGAGGATAGCGGTTAGCACAGATACGCAGTATTTT. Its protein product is CSVESPTGGRIAVSTDTQYF.